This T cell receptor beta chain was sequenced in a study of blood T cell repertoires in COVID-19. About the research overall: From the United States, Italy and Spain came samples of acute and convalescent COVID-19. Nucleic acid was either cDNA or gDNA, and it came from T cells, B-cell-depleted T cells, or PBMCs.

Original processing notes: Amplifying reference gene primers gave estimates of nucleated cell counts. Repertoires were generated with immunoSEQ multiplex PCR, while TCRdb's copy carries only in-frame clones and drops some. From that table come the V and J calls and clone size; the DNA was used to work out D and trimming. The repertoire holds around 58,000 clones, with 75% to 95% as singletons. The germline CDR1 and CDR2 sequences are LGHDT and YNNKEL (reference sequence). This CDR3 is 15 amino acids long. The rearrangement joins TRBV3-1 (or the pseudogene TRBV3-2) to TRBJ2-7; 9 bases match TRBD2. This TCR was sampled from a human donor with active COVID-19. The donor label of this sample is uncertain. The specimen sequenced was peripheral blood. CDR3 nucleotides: TGTGCCGGCAGCCTTACGCTAGCGGGGTCCTACGAGCAGTACGTC. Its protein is CAGSLTLAGSYEQYV.